This T cell receptor (beta chain) was identified in a study of T cell responses to AZD1222 COVID-19 vaccine. Notes on the study in general: In the spike-specific TCR repertoire, nearly half reportedly target unmutated variant regions.

With regard to this clone: Its target is not known.

Assay used: immunoSEQ multiplex PCR; TCRdb lists only in-frame clones, some missing. The sample has about 140,000 clones, 80% to 95% seen once. The V gene end was trimmed by 8 bases and the J gene end by 1 base; junction bases not matched to a gene: 12. The CDR3 is 17 amino acids. Germline loops: CDR1 MNHEY, CDR2 SMNVEV (reference sequence). Doses given second, at about 4 or about 12 weeks, were pooled. The specimen was peripheral blood, collected 28 days after the second AZD1222 dose. The gene calls are TRBV27 and TRBJ2-2; 8 bases align to TRBD1. The source of this sequence is an adult who received the AZD1222 COVID-19 vaccine. Here the CDR3 reads CASRPFTGTGNTGELFF. CDR3 in DNA: TGTGCCAGCCGACCATTTACCGGGACAGGGAACACCGGGGAGCTGTTTTTT.